The T cell receptor (beta chain) under discussion was sequenced for a study of glioma-infiltrating T cells. The overall study: Sequencing aimed for about 4.5- to 11-fold coverage of about a million peripheral T cells.

TCR alpha and beta CDR3 regions were amplified from RNA using iRepertoire nested multiplex PCR. TCRdb reanalysed the multiplex PCR reads using MiXCR and keeps one entry per CDR3 protein. The table includes more than 300,000 distinct CDR3 sequences, roughly two fifths detected once. The CDR3 has 13 residues. Germline V gene data show CDR1 as LGHNT and CDR2 as FRNRAP. V lost 5 bases and J 5 bases, leaving 12 bases between the germline ends. In its sample, this clonotype was seen a few times. This receptor was obtained from a human donor with low-grade glioma or glioblastoma, undergoing nonglioma brain surgery, or in good health (not recorded which). The sequenced material came from glioma tissue, nonneoplastic brain tissue, or PBMCs (not recorded which). The chain carries TRBV12-5 and TRBJ1-1; D may be TRBD1 (6 bases). CDR3 sequence (DNA): TGTGCTAGTGGTCACCGCAGGGGTACTGAAGCTTTCTTT. Translating gives CASGHRRGTEAFF. The full variable domain, with the rest looked up from reference TRBV12-5 and TRBJ1-1, is DARVTQTPRHKVTEMGQEVTMRCQPILGHNTVFWYRQTMMQGLELLAYFRNRAPLDDSGMPKDRFSAEMPDATLATLKIQPSEPRDSAVYFCASGHRRGTEAFFGQGTRLTVV.